The rows below give T cell receptor beta chains drawn from one sample of a study of T-cell memory formation after mild COVID-19. Each CDR3 protein is one row after TCRdb ran MiXCR on the 5' RACE reads. This sample has around 200,000 distinct CDR3 sequences, with approximately 16% found just once. Sequencing was performed on PBMCs or a T cell subset sorted from them (not recorded which). The receptors were gathered from an adult woman who had mild COVID-19 (a few samples of this study predate the infection). Cell type and time point are not known. Both conserved end residues are part of each CDR3. The order of the fields is D gene, clone size, V gene, J gene, CDR3 protein, CDR3 DNA. D genes are given only for firm matches. Only some rows state a clone size, as once, few, many or a class for expanded clones.

TRBD1	NA	TRBV7-2	TRBJ1-1	CASSTRQGEVEAFF	TGTGCCAGCAGCACCAGACAGGGGGAGGTTGAAGCTTTCTTT
TRBD2	once	TRBV5-1	TRBJ2-1	CASSLRTSGDEQFF	TGCGCCAGCAGCCTGAGGACTAGCGGGGATGAGCAGTTCTTC
NA	NA	TRBV5-4	TRBJ2-7	CASSLGLSSYEQYF	TGTGCCAGCAGCTTAGGACTGAGCTCCTACGAGCAGTACTTC
NA	NA	TRBV9	TRBJ1-1	CASSVAGSKNTEAFF	TGTGCCAGCAGCGTAGCGGGCAGCAAGAACACTGAAGCTTTCTTT
NA	few	TRBV5-4	TRBJ1-2	CASSRDSLGYTF	TGTGCCAGCAGCCGGGACTCTCTTGGCTACACCTTC
TRBD1	NA	TRBV5-1	TRBJ2-7	CASSPAGTGMGFSYEQYF	TGCGCCAGCAGCCCCGCCGGGACAGGGATGGGGTTCTCCTACGAGCAGTACTTC
NA	few	TRBV20-1	TRBJ1-2	CSARDRGQANYGYTF	TGCAGTGCTAGAGATCGAGGCCAAGCTAACTATGGCTACACCTTC
NA	few	TRBV5-1	TRBJ2-2	CASSSRPPGFAGELFF	TGCGCCAGCAGCTCCCGGCCCCCGGGGTTCGCCGGGGAGCTGTTTTTT
NA	NA	TRBV7-9	TRBJ1-1	CASSPQGPNTEAFF	TGTGCCAGCAGCCCCCAGGGGCCGAACACTGAAGCTTTCTTT
TRBD1	few	TRBV6-5	TRBJ2-7	CASSYSPGTGSSEQYF	TGTGCCAGCAGTTACTCACCCGGGACAGGGTCCTCCGAGCAGTACTTC
NA	once	TRBV12-3/TRBV12-4	TRBJ2-7	CASSLSDVGTYEQYF	TGTGCCAGCAGTTTATCGGATGTCGGGACCTACGAGCAGTACTTC
NA	NA	TRBV29-1	TRBJ2-1	CSVEGQDRYNEQFF	TGCAGCGTTGAAGGACAGGACCGCTACAATGAGCAGTTCTTC
NA	many	TRBV12-3/TRBV12-4	TRBJ1-1	CASSLQGGLNTEAFF	TGTGCCAGCAGTTTACAGGGAGGGTTGAACACTGAAGCTTTCTTT
NA	few	TRBV15	TRBJ2-6	CATSRELPGTTGANVLTF	TGTGCCACCAGCAGAGAGTTGCCCGGGACGACTGGGGCCAACGTCCTGACTTTC
TRBD1	few	TRBV29-1	TRBJ1-1	CSVGRTGPNTEAFF	TGCAGCGTTGGCCGGACAGGTCCGAACACTGAAGCTTTCTTT